This T cell receptor (beta chain) was sequenced in a study of cytomegalovirus exposure and HLA in healthy donors. V lost 5 bases to trimming and J lost 0 bases; unmatched junction nucleotides: 4. The CDR3 has 14 amino acids. CDR1 and CDR2 (germline): GTSNPN, SVGIG (reference sequence). Clones were read by immunoSEQ multiplex PCR, and TCRdb kept only the in-frame ones, dropping some. The sample holds 70,000 to 75,000 clones, 85% to 95% seen once. The sequence derives from a woman between 18 and 29 years old in good health and CMV-seropositive. This chain joins TRBV30 and TRBJ2-1; 7 bases agree with TRBD2. Sequencing was performed on PBMCs. The CDR3 DNA reads TGTGCCTGGGGCCTAGCGGCCTCCTACAATGAGCAGTTCTTC. Translated, it gives CAWGLAASYNEQFF.